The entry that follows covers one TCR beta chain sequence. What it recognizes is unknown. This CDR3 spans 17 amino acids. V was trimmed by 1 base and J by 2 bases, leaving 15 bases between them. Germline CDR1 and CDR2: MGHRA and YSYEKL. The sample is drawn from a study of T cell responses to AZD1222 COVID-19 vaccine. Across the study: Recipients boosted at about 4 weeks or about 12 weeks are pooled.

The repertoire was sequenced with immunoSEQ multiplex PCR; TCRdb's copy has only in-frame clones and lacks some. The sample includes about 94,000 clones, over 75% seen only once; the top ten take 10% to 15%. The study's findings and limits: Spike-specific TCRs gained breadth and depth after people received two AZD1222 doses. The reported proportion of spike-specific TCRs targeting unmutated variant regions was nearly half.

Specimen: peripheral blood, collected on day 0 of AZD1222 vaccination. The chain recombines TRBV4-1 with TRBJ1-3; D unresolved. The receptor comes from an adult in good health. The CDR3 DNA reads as TGCGCCAGCAGCCAAGGAGTTTCAACAGCGGCTGGAAACACCATATATTTT. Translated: CASSQGVSTAAGNTIYF.